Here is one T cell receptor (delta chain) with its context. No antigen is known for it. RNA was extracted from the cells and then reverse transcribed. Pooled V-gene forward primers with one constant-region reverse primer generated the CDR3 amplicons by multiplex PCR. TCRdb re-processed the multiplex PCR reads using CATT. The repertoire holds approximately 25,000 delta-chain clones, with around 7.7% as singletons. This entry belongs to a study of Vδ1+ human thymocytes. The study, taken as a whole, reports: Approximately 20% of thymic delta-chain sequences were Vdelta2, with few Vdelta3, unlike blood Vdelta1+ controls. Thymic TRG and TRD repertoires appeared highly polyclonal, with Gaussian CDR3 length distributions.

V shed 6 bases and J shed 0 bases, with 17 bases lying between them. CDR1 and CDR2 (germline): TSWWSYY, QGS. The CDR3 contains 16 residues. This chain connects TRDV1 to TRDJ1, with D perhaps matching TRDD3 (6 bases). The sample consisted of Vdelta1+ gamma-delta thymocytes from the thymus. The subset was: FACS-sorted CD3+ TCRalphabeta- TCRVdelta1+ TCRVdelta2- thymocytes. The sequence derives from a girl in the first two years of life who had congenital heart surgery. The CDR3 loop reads CALGAYVLGYTDKLIF. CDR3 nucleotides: TGTGCTCTTGGAGCCTACGTCCTGGGGTACACCGATAAACTCATCTTT.